What follows are 28 T cell receptor beta chains derived from one specimen sequenced in a study of blood T cell repertoires in COVID-19. The repertoire was sequenced with immunoSEQ multiplex PCR; TCRdb's copy has only in-frame clones and lacks some. This table holds about 130,000 clones, just under 85% found once. Sequencing input: peripheral blood. These receptors were taken from a woman between 45 and 60 years old with acute or convalescent COVID-19.

The rearrangement uses TRBV19 and TRBJ1-2; D ambiguous. CDR1 is LNHDA and CDR2 is SQIVND in the germline V gene (reference sequence). The CDR3 has 14 residues. V was trimmed by 5 bases and J by 5 bases, leaving 15 bases between them. The CDR3 DNA reads as TGTGCCAGTAGTTCGTGGGAAACGGGGTATGGCTACACCTTC. Translating gives CASSSWETGYGYTF.

The V and J genes are TRBV9 and TRBJ1-2, with 7 bases identical to TRBD1. Germline CDR1 reads SGDLS; CDR2 reads YYNGEE. Trimming removed 3 bases from V and 5 bases from J; junction bases left unmatched: 7. This CDR3 has 14 amino acids. This chain's CDR3 is CASSATTGMYGYTF. DNA for the CDR3: TGTGCCAGCAGCGCTACGACAGGGATGTATGGCTACACCTTC.

This sequence joins TRBV3-1 (or the pseudogene TRBV3-2) and TRBJ1-4; 12 positions match TRBD1. The CDR3 loop spans 15 amino acids. Trimming cost V 4 bases and J 10 bases; bases outside gene matches: 7. Germline V gene sequence: CDR1 LGHDT, CDR2 YNNKEL (reference sequence). The CDR3 DNA reads TGTGCCAGCAGCCGTGCCGGGACAGGGGGCGGAAAACTGTTTTTT. As protein: CASSRAGTGGGKLFF.

Here the CDR3 reads CATSRDRGGGTHEQYF. The CDR3 DNA is TGTGCCACCAGCAGAGATCGGGGGGGAGGGACCCACGAGCAGTACTTC. This sequence joins TRBV15 and TRBJ2-7; 8 nucleotides match TRBD2. Looked up from germline, CDR1 is LNHNV and CDR2 is YYDKDF (reference sequence). V lost 0 bases and J lost 5; bases outside the gene matches: 9. CDR3 length: 16 residues.

This chain links TRBV5-1 with TRBJ2-7; TRBD2 might be the D (6 bases). Germline loops: CDR1 SGHRS, CDR2 YFSETQ. The CDR3 covers 15 residues. V gave up 0 bases and J gave up 0 bases, with 10 bases separating them. In DNA, the CDR3 is TGCGCCAGCAGCTTGGTCGGGGGTGGCTCCTACGAGCAGTACTTC. This codes for CASSLVGGGSYEQYF.

This chain uses TRBV24-1 with TRBJ2-2; tentative D call: TRBD2 (5 bases). V lost 8 bases and J 6 bases, leaving 15 bases between the germline ends. This CDR3 region has 14 residues. Germline V gene data show CDR1 as KGHDR and CDR2 as SFDVKD. CDR3 DNA: TGTGCCACCATGTCCAACGAGGGATCCGGGGAGCTGTTTTTT. It encodes CATMSNEGSGELFF.

This clone was found once. The CDR3 DNA sequence: TGCAGCGTCGCGGGACAGGGCACTGGAAACACCATATATTTT. Amino acid sequence: CSVAGQGTGNTIYF. The chain employs TRBV29-1 and TRBJ1-3, with 9 nucleotides matching TRBD1. The CDR3 length is 14 residues. J was trimmed by 2 bases and V by 6 bases; bases with no gene match: 5. Germline assignment: CDR1 SQVTM and CDR2 ANQGSEA.

The sample holds a few counts of this clone. J is TRBJ2-3 and V is TRBV30, with 8 bases identical to TRBD2. The germline gives CDR1 GTSNPN, CDR2 SVGIG (reference sequence). The CDR3 covers 15 residues. With 0 bases clipped from V and 1 base from J, the junction kept 3 bases outside the gene matches. In nucleotides, the CDR3 is TGTGCCTGGAGTGTTTCGACTAGCGGCACAGATACGCAGTATTTT. Translated: CAWSVSTSGTDTQYF.

The chain links TRBV6-7 to TRBJ1-5; D possibly corresponds to TRBD1 (6 bases). TRBV6-7 counts as an open reading frame of uncertain function. The CDR3 consists of 18 residues. V lost 4 bases and J lost 2, with 21 bases in between. The CDR3, as DNA: TGTGCCAGCAGTTGCAGGGGAATTGGAATCAGGGGCAATCAGCCCCAGCATTTT. This sequence encodes CASSCRGIGIRGNQPQHF.

In regard to this clone: The limits of the CDR3 on the DNA are not certain, so only TCRdb's listed CDR3 is given. This chain links TRBV28 with TRBJ1-5. The CDR3 spans 15 amino acids, including both terminal residues. Germline CDR1 MDHEN, CDR2 SYDVKM. CDR3 amino acids: CASSFLENSNQPQHF.

V gene TRBV11-2 combines with J gene TRBJ2-6; 11 bases fit TRBD1. The ends lost 6 bases at V and 6 bases at J; junction bases unmatched: 10. The CDR3 has 17 residues. Per germline, CDR1 SGHAT and CDR2 FQNNGV. This CDR3 reads CASRPPGQGVLANVLTF. For the CDR3, the DNA is TGTGCCAGCAGGCCACCGGGACAGGGGGTTTTGGCCAACGTCCTGACTTTC.

V usage is TRBV29-1 and J usage is TRBJ1-2; 7 bases agree with TRBD1. The CDR3 has 12 amino acids. Germline-derived CDR1 and CDR2 are SQVTM and ANQGSEA. V gave up 7 bases and J gave up 3 bases; unmatched junction bases: 5. The CDR3 DNA sequence: TGCAGCGCGGATGGACAGGACTATGGCTACACCTTC. It yields the protein CSADGQDYGYTF.

The chain carries TRBV2 and TRBJ1-2; weak D call: TRBD1 (6 bases). The V end was cut by 4 bases, the J end by 2 bases, with 11 bases between. This CDR3 has 14 residues. Germline CDR1 is SNHLY and CDR2 is FYNNEI. The CDR3 reads CASSGLQGNYGYTF. For the CDR3, the DNA is TGTGCCAGCAGTGGGTTGCAGGGGAACTATGGCTACACCTTC. The complete variable domain, with remaining parts taken from reference TRBV2 and TRBJ1-2, reads EPEVTQTPSHQVTQMGQEVILRCVPISNHLYFYWYRQILGQKVEFLVSFYNNEISEKSEIFDDQFSVERPDGSNFTLKIRSTKLEDSAMYFCASSGLQGNYGYTFGSGTRLTVV.

The chain links TRBV7-2 to TRBJ2-1; 8 bases are a match to TRBD2. J gave up 9 bases and V 3 bases, and 10 bases lay outside the gene matches. From germline, CDR1 is SGHTA and CDR2 FQGNSA. The CDR3 consists of 15 residues. The CDR3 loop reads CASSFDGGAGAEQFF. CDR3 coding DNA: TGTGCCAGCAGCTTCGATGGAGGAGCGGGGGCTGAGCAGTTCTTC.

The chain combines TRBV10-1 with TRBJ1-4; D not resolved. This CDR3 has 12 amino acids. Germline-derived CDR1 and CDR2 are WNHNN and SYGVQD (reference sequence). The V gene lost 4 bases and the J gene lost 8 bases, with 8 bases spanning the gap. CDR3 region: CASSAGREKLFF. Here the CDR3 DNA reads TGCGCCAGCAGTGCCGGGAGGGAAAAACTGTTTTTT.

CDR3 protein: CASSDPGHQEKLFF. Here the CDR3 DNA reads TGCGCCAGCAGTGATCCGGGACACCAAGAAAAACTGTTTTTT. The chain links TRBV10-2 to TRBJ1-4; D is possibly TRBD1 (6 bases). Trimming removed 3 bases at V and 8 bases at J, with 13 bases between. The germline V gene encodes CDR1 WSHSY and CDR2 SAAADI. The CDR3 runs to 14 residues.

This chain joins TRBV29-1 and TRBJ2-2; D remains unclear. This CDR3 has 13 amino acids. V lost 2 bases, J lost 4 bases, and 8 bases lay in between. Germline V gives CDR1 SQVTM, CDR2 ANQGSEA. CDR3: CSVEPGTTGELFF. The CDR3, as DNA: TGCAGCGTTGAACCCGGTACCACCGGGGAGCTGTTTTTT.

This clone came up a few times. This specimen includes other DNA sequences encoding the same CDR3. The gene calls are TRBV29-1 and TRBJ1-2; the match to TRBD1 covers 9 bases. There are 11 residues in the CDR3. Trimming took 4 bases from V and 6 from J; bases not matched to a gene: 0. Germline values: CDR1 SQVTM, CDR2 ANQGSEA. CDR3 sequence (DNA): TGCAGCGTTGGACAGGGGGATGGCTACACCTTC. As protein: CSVGQGDGYTF.

This sequence joins TRBV5-4 and TRBJ2-7; 7 positions match TRBD1. V shed 4 bases and J 5 bases; nucleotides not matched to a gene: 9. This CDR3 is 14 amino acids long. Germline values: CDR1 SGHNT, CDR2 YYREEE (reference sequence). The CDR3 DNA is TGTGCCAGCAGCCCGTTGACCGACAGGGACGAGCAGTACTTC. Amino acids: CASSPLTDRDEQYF.

This sequence joins TRBV7-2 and TRBJ2-6, with 9 bases identical to TRBD1. Germline values: CDR1 SGHTA, CDR2 FQGNSA. This CDR3 contains 17 residues. Germline trimming cut 2 bases from V and 0 bases from J; bases unmatched to any gene: 2. The CDR3: CASSLQGQGSGANVLTF. The DNA of the CDR3 is TGTGCCAGCAGCTTACAGGGACAGGGCTCTGGGGCCAACGTCCTGACTTTC.

The chain is built from TRBV5-1 and TRBJ1-1, with 7 positions matching TRBD1. The CDR3 contains 16 residues. Germline V gives CDR1 SGHRS, CDR2 YFSETQ. The V gene end was trimmed by 4 bases and the J gene end by 1 base; junction bases not matched to a gene: 10. CDR3: CASSAQQGFGNTEAFF. CDR3 coding DNA: TGCGCCAGCAGCGCTCAACAGGGGTTCGGGAACACTGAAGCTTTCTTT.

J is TRBJ2-3 and V is TRBV4-2; TRBD2 aligns across 8 bases. V lost 0 bases to trimming and J lost 9 bases; unmatched junction nucleotides: 11. Germline CDR1 LGHNA, CDR2 YNFKEQ. This CDR3 is built from 16 residues. This chain's CDR3 is CASSQDLAGSPATQYF. The CDR3 coding sequence is TGTGCCAGCAGCCAAGATTTAGCGGGGTCCCCGGCCACGCAGTATTTT.

This chain links TRBV2 with TRBJ1-2; 8 bases align to TRBD1. The CDR3 consists of 20 residues. Losses at the gene ends were 0 bases for V and 2 bases for J; bases not matched to a gene: 17. In germline, CDR1 is SNHLY, CDR2 FYNNEI. Written as DNA, the CDR3 is TGTGCCAGCAGTGAAGCGGGCAGAGCCGGGACAGGTTTTTTAAACTATGGCTACACCTTC. Translated, it gives CASSEAGRAGTGFLNYGYTF.

This clone was seen only a few times. This chain joins TRBV6-2 or TRBV6-3 and TRBJ1-5, with 7 bases fitting TRBD1. Looked up from germline, CDR1 is MNHEY and CDR2 is SVGEGT. This CDR3 contains 15 residues. V lost 5 bases and J lost 6; bases outside the gene matches: 10. The CDR3: CASSGTGDGTQPQHF. CDR3 sequence (DNA): TGTGCCAGCAGTGGAACAGGGGACGGCACTCAGCCCCAGCATTTT.

This clone has only a few counts. The rearrangement joins TRBV29-1 to TRBJ1-1; perhaps TRBD1 as D (6 bases). Per the germline V gene, CDR1 is SQVTM and CDR2 is ANQGSEA. There are 20 residues in the CDR3. Trimming took off 5 bases at V and 3 bases at J, with 34 bases between the two ends. The CDR3 loop reads CSVSSRTAVHGRNLDTEAFF. In DNA, the CDR3 is TGCAGCGTTTCGTCGAGGACAGCCGTCCACGGTAGAAATTTGGACACTGAAGCTTTCTTT. The variable domain in full, completed from reference TRBV29-1 and TRBJ1-1, reads SAVISQKPSRDICQRGTSLTIQCQVDSQVTMMFWYRQQPGQSLTLIATANQGSEATYESGFVIDKFPISRPNLTFSTLTVSNMSPEDSSIYLCSVSSRTAVHGRNLDTEAFFGQGTRLTVV.

The chain is built from TRBV5-6 and TRBJ1-2, with D perhaps matching TRBD1 (5 bases). Germline V gene sequence: CDR1 SGHDT, CDR2 YYEEEE. The CDR3 contains 16 residues. The V end lost 4 bases, the J end lost 4 bases, and 20 bases lay between the germline ends. DNA of the CDR3: TGTGCCAGCAGCCCCGGACACCTTCCCGTGGGCTATGGCTACACCTTC. It translates to CASSPGHLPVGYGYTF.

This chain links TRBV3-1 (or the pseudogene TRBV3-2) with TRBJ2-2; 7 positions agree with TRBD1. There are 15 residues in the CDR3. J lost 5 bases, V lost 8 bases, and 11 bases had no gene match. Per the germline V gene, CDR1 is LGHDT and CDR2 is YNNKEL (reference sequence). The CDR3 coding sequence is TGTGCCAGCGAGGGGACAGATATCTTAACCGGGGAGCTGTTTTTT. It encodes CASEGTDILTGELFF.

This rearrangement joins TRBV5-1 to TRBJ2-3, with 8 bases identical to TRBD2. Trimming cost V 5 bases and J 6 bases; bases outside gene matches: 11. The length of the CDR3 is 15 residues. Germline loops: CDR1 SGHRS, CDR2 YFSETQ. CDR3 residues: CASSYAGLATDTQYF. The CDR3 DNA is TGCGCCAGCAGTTATGCCGGACTAGCAACTGATACGCAGTATTTT.